Listed here are 30 T cell receptor beta chains from one sample, sequenced in a study of PD-L1 blockade in urothelial cancer. Libraries were prepared by immunoSEQ multiplex PCR; TCRdb keeps only in-frame clonotypes and omits some of them. The repertoire consists of around 45,000 clones, with about 88% occurring once and the leading ten covering 13% to 15%. This specimen consisted of PBMCs, obtained around atezolizumab (anti-PD-L1) treatment. The receptors shown here come from a woman aged 60-75 years with urothelial cancer.

V usage is TRBV7-6 and J usage is TRBJ2-7; TRBD1 matches at 8 bases. There are 14 residues in the CDR3. V lost 5 bases and J lost 0; bases outside the gene matches: 3. Germline loops: CDR1 SGHVS, CDR2 FNYEAQ. CDR3 sequence (DNA): TGTGCCAGCAGCCCACAGGGGGTCTCCTACGAGCAGTACTTC. Amino acids: CASSPQGVSYEQYF. Full variable domain (rest looked up from reference TRBV7-6 and TRBJ2-7): GAGVSQSPRYKVTKRGQDVALRCDPISGHVSLYWYRQALGQGPEFLTYFNYEAQQDKSGLPNDRFSAERPEGSISTLTIQRTEQRDSAMYRCASSPQGVSYEQYFGPGTRLTVT.

The gene calls are TRBV5-1 and TRBJ2-3; D is possibly TRBD2 (5 bases). The V end lost 2 bases, the J end lost 5 bases, and 6 bases lay between the germline ends. CDR3 size: 12 residues. Germline V CDR1 and CDR2: SGHRS, YFSETQ. CDR3 loop: CASSFEGDTQYF. The CDR3 DNA is TGCGCCAGCAGCTTTGAGGGAGATACGCAGTATTTT.

In this sample, this clone turned up a few times. The V gene is TRBV11-2, the J gene TRBJ2-3, with TRBD2 as a possible D gene (5 bases). V lost 1 base and J lost 0, with 5 bases in between. CDR1 and CDR2 from the germline V gene are SGHAT and FQNNGV. The CDR3 runs 14 residues. CDR3 nucleotides: TGTGCCAGCAGCTTAGGGACTAGCACAGATACGCAGTATTTT. Amino acids: CASSLGTSTDTQYF.

This chain joins TRBV5-1 and TRBJ1-2; 7 bases map to TRBD1. In germline, CDR1 is SGHRS, CDR2 YFSETQ. The CDR3 is 14 residues long. V lost 2 bases and J lost 3; bases outside the gene matches: 4. The CDR3 DNA follows: TGCGCCAGCAGCTTACAGGGGTTGGACTATGGCTACACCTTC. It translates to CASSLQGLDYGYTF.

This clone came up a few times. The chain employs TRBV7-3 and TRBJ2-2, with TRBD2 as a possible D gene (6 bases). The CDR3 is made up of 13 amino acids. Germline V lookup: CDR1 SGHTA, CDR2 FQGTGA. The V end was cut by 6 bases, the J end by 5 bases, with 10 bases between. CDR3 DNA: TGTGCCAGCAGTCCTGGAGGGACCGGGGAGCTGTTTTTT. Amino acids: CASSPGGTGELFF.

The chain joins TRBV19 to TRBJ1-5; D is perhaps TRBD1 (6 bases). Looked up from germline, CDR1 is LNHDA and CDR2 is SQIVND (reference sequence). This CDR3 is built from 14 residues. With 6 bases removed from V and 4 bases from J, the gap between germline ends came to 13 bases. CDR3 in DNA: TGTGCCAGTAGCCAACAGGGTAGTAATCAGCCCCAGCATTTT. This codes for CASSQQGSNQPQHF.

The chain recombines TRBV28 with TRBJ1-1, with D possibly matching TRBD1 (6 bases). The CDR3 contains 13 residues. Germline V gene sequence: CDR1 MDHEN, CDR2 SYDVKM. The V end lost 6 bases, the J end lost 11 bases, and 19 bases lay between the germline ends. The CDR3 DNA reads TGTGCCAGCAGGCCTTGGGACACCGAGTATGCTTTCTTT. It is translated as CASRPWDTEYAFF.

The chain employs TRBV6-6 and TRBJ2-2; 7 bases are a match to TRBD2. V lost 11 bases, J lost 2 bases, and 11 bases stayed unmatched. Per germline, CDR1 MNHNY and CDR2 SVGAGI (reference sequence). This CDR3 region has 15 residues. The CDR3 loop reads CAALGGSVNTGELFF. The CDR3 nucleotides read TGTGCCGCGCTTGGCGGGAGCGTTAACACCGGGGAGCTGTTTTTT.

This clone has a single count. V gene TRBV19 combines with J gene TRBJ1-2, with D uncertain. The CDR3 contains 15 residues. Deletions cut 3 bases from V and 6 bases from J, with 17 bases between. The germline CDR1 and CDR2 sequences are LNHDA and SQIVND (reference sequence). The CDR3, as DNA: TGTGCCAGTAGTATCTCGACATCAATTGAGCATGGCTACACCTTC. This gives the protein CASSISTSIEHGYTF.

The chain has TRBV5-5 and TRBJ1-3; D call uncertain. V lost 6 bases and J lost 6, with 13 bases in between. Germline assignment: CDR1 SGHKS and CDR2 YYEKEE (reference sequence). This CDR3 is 13 amino acids long. DNA for the CDR3: TGTGCCAGCAATCTAACTCCCGAAAACACCATATATTTT. It is translated as CASNLTPENTIYF. The full variable domain, completed using reference TRBV5-5 and TRBJ1-3, is DAGVTQSPTHLIKTRGQQVTLRCSPISGHKSVSWYQQVLGQGPQFIFQYYEKEERGRGNFPDRFSARQFPNYSSELNVNALLLGDSALYLCASNLTPENTIYFGEGSWLTVV.

V is TRBV27 and J is TRBJ2-7; D is possibly TRBD1 (6 bases). V lost 3 bases and J 7 bases, leaving 16 bases between the germline ends. This CDR3 is 14 amino acids long. Germline CDR1 and CDR2: MNHEY and SMNVEV (reference sequence). The CDR3, as DNA: TGTGCCAGCAGTTTGGGCAGGGGAATAGGGGAGCAGTACTTC. Its protein product is CASSLGRGIGEQYF.

The rearrangement joins TRBV15 to TRBJ2-3; D is unresolved. The length of the CDR3 is 14 residues. V dropped 1 base and J dropped 0 bases, with 5 bases sitting between them. Germline V CDR1 and CDR2: LNHNV, YYDKDF (reference sequence). CDR3 in DNA: TGTGCCACCAGCAGAGGTCAAAGCACAGATACGCAGTATTTT. It yields the protein CATSRGQSTDTQYF.

The chain links TRBV11-2 to TRBJ1-2, with 7 bases lining up with TRBD1. CDR3 size: 13 residues. The V segment lost 5 bases and the J segment 3 bases; nucleotides outside the gene matches: 3. CDR1 SGHAT and CDR2 FQNNGV come from the germline V gene. Here the CDR3 DNA reads TGTGCCAGCAGCGCAGGGACAGACTATGGCTACACCTTC. Translated: CASSAGTDYGYTF. The whole variable domain, filled in from reference TRBV11-2 and TRBJ1-2, reads EAGVAQSPRYKIIEKRQSVAFWCNPISGHATLYWYQQILGQGPKLLIQFQNNGVVDDSQLPKDRFSAERLKGVDSTLKIQPAKLEDSAVYLCASSAGTDYGYTFGSGTRLTVV.

This clone was observed once. This chain joins TRBV9 and TRBJ1-1, with D maybe TRBD1 (5 bases). V was trimmed by 2 bases and J by 5 bases, leaving 16 bases between them. The CDR3 is 15 amino acids. The germline CDR1 and CDR2 sequences are SGDLS and YYNGEE. CDR3 in amino acids: CASSVLPGWGTEAFF. The CDR3 DNA follows: TGTGCCAGCAGCGTGCTTCCAGGGTGGGGAACTGAAGCTTTCTTT.

This rearrangement joins TRBV5-1 to TRBJ2-5; the match to TRBD2 covers 8 bases. Germline V lookup: CDR1 SGHRS, CDR2 YFSETQ. This CDR3 region has 17 residues. After removal of 4 bases from V and 3 bases from J, the junction contained 14 bases not matched to a gene. The CDR3 DNA sequence: TGCGCCAGCAGCCTATCCCCAACTAGCGGATGGGAAGAGACCCAGTACTTC. As protein: CASSLSPTSGWEETQYF. The complete variable domain, with remaining parts taken from reference TRBV5-1 and TRBJ2-5, reads KAGVTQTPRYLIKTRGQQVTLSCSPISGHRSVSWYQQTPGQGLQFLFEYFSETQRNKGNFPGRFSGRQFSNSRSEMNVSTLELGDSALYLCASSLSPTSGWEETQYFGPGTRLLVL.

This sequence joins TRBV9 and TRBJ1-5, with a tentative D call TRBD1 (5 bases). V was trimmed by 0 bases and J by 3 bases, leaving 10 bases between them. The length of the CDR3 is 15 residues. Per germline, CDR1 SGDLS and CDR2 YYNGEE. The CDR3 sequence is CASSVDPGLNQPQHF. DNA of the CDR3: TGTGCCAGCAGCGTAGACCCAGGGCTCAATCAGCCCCAGCATTTT.

The V call is TRBV4-3, the J call TRBJ1-3; D is uncertain. V dropped 3 bases and J dropped 4 bases, with 19 bases sitting between them. The CDR3 spans 17 residues. The germline V gene has CDR1 LGHNA and CDR2 YSLEER. CDR3 amino acids: CASSQTRGRGFGNTIYF. In nucleotides, the CDR3 is TGCGCCAGCAGCCAGACACGAGGGCGAGGGTTCGGAAACACCATATATTTT.

The chain employs TRBV13 and TRBJ2-3; 10 bases align to TRBD1. Germline loops: CDR1 PRHDT, CDR2 FYEKMQ (reference sequence). This CDR3 is built from 17 residues. Trimming cost V 5 bases and J 3 bases; bases outside gene matches: 11. The CDR3: CASSTSWDRGITDTQYF. The CDR3 bases are TGTGCCAGCAGCACCTCTTGGGACAGGGGTATTACAGATACGCAGTATTTT.

In its sample, this clone was seen a few times. The chain combines TRBV11-2 with TRBJ2-7; a possible D gene is TRBD1 (5 bases). V was shortened by 5 bases and J by 5 bases, with 22 bases between the two germline ends. There are 16 residues in the CDR3. Per the germline V gene, CDR1 is SGHAT and CDR2 is FQNNGV. The CDR3: CASSTHRTKTTDEQYF. CDR3 DNA sequence: TGTGCCAGCAGCACCCACCGGACAAAAACGACGGACGAGCAGTACTTC.

This chain links TRBV2 with TRBJ1-2; maybe TRBD1 (5 bases). Per the germline V gene, CDR1 is SNHLY and CDR2 is FYNNEI. Trimming left V 6 bases short and J 10 bases short, with 15 bases between. The CDR3 contains 12 residues. CDR3 nucleotides: TGTGCCAGCAGGGCTGATGACAGTAACTACACCTTC. Its protein product is CASRADDSNYTF.

This clone appeared a single time. The chain combines TRBV19 with TRBJ2-2, with D possibly being TRBD2 (5 bases). Germline V gene lookup returns CDR1 LNHDA and CDR2 SQIVND (reference sequence). The CDR3 has 14 residues. V gave up 5 bases and J gave up 6 bases, with 13 bases separating them. In DNA, the CDR3 is TGTGCCAGTAGTGGGTGGGAGTGGGCCGGGGAGCTGTTTTTT. Encoded protein: CASSGWEWAGELFF.

V is TRBV6-5 and J is TRBJ2-3; D is unresolved. V lost 10 bases and J 10 bases, leaving 24 bases between the germline ends. Germline assignment: CDR1 MNHEY and CDR2 SVGAGI. CDR3 length: 14 residues. The CDR3 protein is CATKERSTGYSQYF. CDR3 in DNA: TGTGCCACCAAAGAGAGGTCTACCGGTTATTCGCAGTATTTT.

The chain carries TRBV5-4 and TRBJ2-1, with 9 bases aligning to TRBD2. With V trimmed by 3 bases and J by 5 bases, 6 bases remained unmatched. The V gene's germline CDR1 is SGHNT and CDR2 YYREEE (reference sequence). This CDR3 region has 15 residues. The CDR3 DNA follows: TGTGCCAGCAGCTCAAGACTAGCGGTAGACAATGAGCAGTTCTTC. This translates into CASSSRLAVDNEQFF.

The V and J genes are TRBV29-1 and TRBJ2-1; TRBD2 aligns across 11 bases. This CDR3 spans 16 amino acids. The trim removed 1 base at V and 4 bases at J, leaving 6 bases unmatched. CDR1 and CDR2 from the germline V gene are SQVTM and ANQGSEA. CDR3 region: CSVEGPGTSGYNEQFF. The CDR3 DNA sequence: TGCAGCGTTGAAGGACCGGGGACTAGCGGATACAATGAGCAGTTCTTC.

This CDR3 is CASNPPGTSGIYEQYF. In DNA, the CDR3 is TGTGCCAGCAACCCCCCCGGGACTAGCGGGATCTACGAGCAGTACTTC. V usage is TRBV7-9 and J usage is TRBJ2-7, with 13 bases lining up with TRBD2. Per germline, CDR1 SEHNR and CDR2 FQNEAQ (reference sequence). V dropped 7 bases and J dropped 3; count of bases not matched to a gene: 9. The CDR3 covers 16 residues.

The rearrangement links TRBV7-3 to TRBJ2-7; D possibly corresponds to TRBD1 (6 bases). The CDR3 has 15 amino acids. V was pared by 2 bases and J by 1 base, with 12 bases between. Looked up from germline, CDR1 is SGHTA and CDR2 is FQGTGA. CDR3 protein: CASSLGRGRSYEQYF. The CDR3 DNA reads TGTGCCAGCAGCTTAGGCAGGGGAAGGTCCTACGAGCAGTACTTC. Using reference TRBV7-3 and TRBJ2-7 for the parts outside the CDR3, the full variable domain is GAGVSQTPSNKVTEKGKYVELRCDPISGHTALYWYRQSLGQGPEFLIYFQGTGAADDSGLPNDRFFAVRPEGSVSTLKIQRTERGDSAVYLCASSLGRGRSYEQYFGPGTRLTVT.

This rearrangement joins TRBV7-2 to TRBJ2-1; tentatively, D is TRBD2 (5 bases). CDR3 length equals 11 residues. Germline CDR1 and CDR2: SGHTA and FQGNSA. V lost 5 bases and J 12 bases, leaving 11 bases between the germline ends. The CDR3 region is CASSISGGQFF. Written as DNA, the CDR3 is TGTGCCAGCAGCATATCCGGAGGGCAGTTCTTC.

The chain couples TRBV7-9 to TRBJ1-1; D ambiguous. Germline V gene data show CDR1 as SEHNR and CDR2 as FQNEAQ (reference sequence). The CDR3 length is 14 residues. V gave up 1 base and J gave up 1 base, with 7 bases separating them. CDR3 coding DNA: TGTGCCAGCAGCTTAGTACGGGGGAACACTGAAGCTTTCTTT. It yields the protein CASSLVRGNTEAFF.

V gene TRBV21-1 combines with J gene TRBJ2-1; the table assigns TRBD2, which was not confirmed against the DNA. TRBV21-1 is reported as a pseudogene. The CDR3 totals 12 residues. The CDR3 protein is CASNSHYNEQFF. In DNA, the CDR3 is TGTGCCAGCAATAGCCACTACAATGAGCAGTTCTTC.

A few counts support this clone. The chain recombines TRBV27 with TRBJ2-7, with 9 bases identical to TRBD2. V trimming: 9 bases; J trimming: 1 base; junction bases outside the gene matches: 13. CDR3 length equals 16 residues. The germline V gene has CDR1 MNHEY and CDR2 SMNVEV (reference sequence). The CDR3 DNA reads as TGTGCCAGTAAGGGTCCATTAGCGGGAGCATCCTACGAGCAGTACTTC. As protein: CASKGPLAGASYEQYF.